This T cell receptor beta chain is from a study of cytomegalovirus exposure and HLA in healthy donors. General observations from the study: The investigators catalogued some 150 TCR beta chains as cytomegalovirus-associated. Through in vitro validation, a few CMV-associated chains were shown to be specific for CMV antigens.

Germline loops: CDR1 SGHVS, CDR2 FNYEAQ. V was cut by 5 bases and J by 5 bases, with 19 bases left in between. The CDR3 contains 16 residues. Data came from immunoSEQ multiplex PCR; TCRdb stores just in-frame clones and leaves some out. The sample shows 150,000 to 200,000 clones, about 82% of them seen only once. In the case of this clone: The antigen remains unidentified.

The chain employs TRBV7-6 and TRBJ2-1; a possible D gene is TRBD2 (6 bases). The sequence was collected from a woman under 30 in good health and CMV-seronegative. The specimen sequenced was PBMCs. The CDR3 loop reads CASSPHARRAHNEQFF. The CDR3 coding sequence is TGTGCCAGCAGCCCGCATGCCAGGAGGGCCCACAATGAGCAGTTCTTC.